Below, 18 T cell receptor beta chains from the same sample are listed, as sequenced in a study of blood T cell repertoires in COVID-19. The data were produced by immunoSEQ multiplex PCR, yet TCRdb's version contains in-frame clones alone and is incomplete. The repertoire has about 52,000 clones, roughly 90% of them found once; the top ten carry around 9%. What was sequenced was peripheral blood. The source of these receptors is a man older than 75 with active or convalescent COVID-19.

This clone was seen once. The V and J genes are TRBV7-3 and TRBJ2-5; TRBD2 agrees at 7 bases. The V and J ends lost 4 bases and 5 bases, in that order; junction bases with no gene match: 10. Germline assignment: CDR1 SGHTA and CDR2 FQGTGA. The CDR3 loop spans 15 amino acids. The CDR3 loop is CASSSGLPGRETQYF. The CDR3 nucleotides read TGTGCCAGCAGCTCGGGACTACCGGGCCGGGAGACCCAGTACTTC.

The sample holds one count of this clone. The genes are TRBV18 and TRBJ1-3; D might be TRBD1 (6 bases). This CDR3 has 21 amino acids. V gave up 1 base and J gave up 0 bases, with 25 bases separating them. The germline gives CDR1 KGHSH, CDR2 LQKENI. The CDR3 DNA follows: TGTGCCAGCTCACCACGCGGAAGGGACACCGGCCTGCAAACCTCTGGAAACACCATATATTTT. Its translation is CASSPRGRDTGLQTSGNTIYF. Variable domain in full (rest from reference TRBV18 and TRBJ1-3): NAGVMQNPRHLVRRRGQEARLRCSPMKGHSHVYWYRQLPEEGLKFMVYLQKENIIDESGMPKERFSAEFPKEGPSILRIQQVVRGDSAAYFCASSPRGRDTGLQTSGNTIYFGEGSWLTVV.

V is TRBV3-1 (or the pseudogene TRBV3-2) and J is TRBJ2-1, with TRBD2 as a possible D gene (6 bases). The germline CDR1 and CDR2 sequences are LGHDT and YNNKEL (reference sequence). Trimming cost V 4 bases and J 12 bases, with 16 bases left between them. There are 13 residues in the CDR3. This CDR3 is CASSLEGSSGQFF. CDR3 DNA sequence: TGTGCCAGCAGCCTTGAAGGTAGTAGCGGGCAGTTCTTC.

The chain couples TRBV5-6 to TRBJ2-1; 13 bases are shared with TRBD2. This CDR3 contains 16 residues. The ends lost 7 bases at V and 9 bases at J; junction bases unmatched: 13. Germline loops: CDR1 SGHDT, CDR2 YYEEEE. In DNA form, the CDR3 reads TGTGCCAGCTGCGACGAGGGACTAGCGGGAACGGGTGAGCAGTTCTTC. Protein product: CASCDEGLAGTGEQFF.

The chain couples TRBV7-2 to TRBJ2-5, with 14 bases matching TRBD2. Losses at the gene ends were 4 bases for V and 1 base for J; bases not matched to a gene: 2. The length of the CDR3 is 16 residues. The germline V gene has CDR1 SGHTA and CDR2 FQGNSA. In DNA, the CDR3 is TGTGCCAGCAGCTATGGACTAGCGGGGGGCCAAGAGACCCAGTACTTC. Encoded protein: CASSYGLAGGQETQYF.

This sequence joins TRBV30 and TRBJ1-1; TRBD1 might be the D (6 bases). This CDR3 has 13 amino acids. Germline-derived CDR1 and CDR2 are GTSNPN and SVGIG (reference sequence). Trimming removed 4 bases from V and 4 bases from J, with 13 bases in between. CDR3 sequence (DNA): TGTGCCTGGACCAGGGGAGGGGGCACTGAAGCTTTCTTT. Protein sequence: CAWTRGGGTEAFF.

The rearrangement uses TRBV5-6 and TRBJ2-7; D remains unclear. CDR1 SGHDT and CDR2 YYEEEE come from the germline V gene. V shed 2 bases and J shed 0 bases, with 9 bases lying between them. The CDR3 sequence is 14 residues long. Written as DNA, the CDR3 is TGTGCCAGCAGCTTCTCACACTACTCCTACGAGCAGTACTTC. Protein product: CASSFSHYSYEQYF.

This clone was seen only a few times. This chain connects TRBV29-1 to TRBJ1-2; D call uncertain. Trimming took 7 bases from V and 4 from J, leaving 13 bases between them. The CDR3 extends over 12 amino acids. Germline CDR1 reads SQVTM; CDR2 reads ANQGSEA. CDR3 in amino acids: CSAVDSGYGYTF. CDR3 DNA: TGCAGCGCCGTAGATTCTGGCTATGGCTACACCTTC.

The chain recombines TRBV5-1 with TRBJ2-7; a possible D gene is TRBD1 (6 bases). The CDR3 is 15 amino acids. The germline gives CDR1 SGHRS, CDR2 YFSETQ. V was cut by 0 bases and J by 2 bases, with 12 bases left in between. In DNA form, the CDR3 reads TGCGCCAGCAGCTTGGGAGACGGACAGCCCTACGAGCAGTACTTC. This sequence encodes CASSLGDGQPYEQYF.

This rearrangement joins TRBV11-2 to TRBJ2-1, with D perhaps TRBD2 (5 bases). V shed 2 bases and J shed 5 bases, with 16 bases lying between them. The CDR3 covers 16 residues. Germline CDR1 and CDR2: SGHAT and FQNNGV. The CDR3 reads CASSLFVRRANNEQFF. The CDR3 DNA reads as TGTGCCAGCAGCTTATTTGTGCGGCGGGCAAACAATGAGCAGTTCTTC. The variable domain in full, with the rest retrieved from reference TRBV11-2 and TRBJ2-1, is EAGVAQSPRYKIIEKRQSVAFWCNPISGHATLYWYQQILGQGPKLLIQFQNNGVVDDSQLPKDRFSAERLKGVDSTLKIQPAKLEDSAVYLCASSLFVRRANNEQFFGPGTRLTVL.

V gene TRBV4-3 combines with J gene TRBJ2-3, with 10 positions matching TRBD2. The CDR3 covers 14 residues. Germline CDR1 and CDR2: LGHNA and YSLEER. V dropped 0 bases and J dropped 9; count of bases not matched to a gene: 3. The CDR3 reads CASSQDSSGGTQYF. The CDR3 DNA reads TGCGCCAGCAGCCAAGACTCTAGCGGGGGAACGCAGTATTTT.

The genes are TRBV6-6 and TRBJ1-3; TRBD1 is a possible D gene (5 bases). Germline CDR1 is MNHNY and CDR2 is SVGAGI (reference sequence). The CDR3 has 15 amino acids. V shed 6 bases and J shed 1 base, with 13 bases lying between them. CDR3 nucleotide sequence: TGTGCCAGCAGCCCAGGGAGGGCGTCTGGAAACACCATATATTTT. This encodes CASSPGRASGNTIYF.

The CDR3 loop is CASSQQGWDEKLFF. The DNA for the CDR3 is TGTGCCAGCAGCCAACAGGGCTGGGATGAAAAACTGTTTTTT. The J gene is TRBJ1-4, the V gene TRBV3-1 (or the pseudogene TRBV3-2); D perhaps matches TRBD1 (5 bases). Germline CDR1 is LGHDT and CDR2 is YNNKEL (reference sequence). V was pared by 2 bases and J by 6 bases, with 10 bases between. This CDR3 region has 14 residues.

This clone was observed a single time. The chain uses TRBV6-6 and TRBJ1-5, with TRBD1 matching 9 bases. The V gene's germline CDR1 is MNHNY and CDR2 SVGAGI (reference sequence). Trimming removed 2 bases from V and 6 bases from J; junction bases left unmatched: 5. This CDR3 comprises 15 residues. The CDR3 nucleotides are TGTGCCAGCAGTTACGGCGGACAGGGGACTCAGCCCCAGCATTTT. As protein: CASSYGGQGTQPQHF.

The chain couples TRBV3-1 (or the pseudogene TRBV3-2) to TRBJ2-7; 9 bases agree with TRBD1. The CDR3 contains 16 residues. Per germline, CDR1 LGHDT and CDR2 YNNKEL (reference sequence). V was clipped by 1 base and J by 1 base; unmatched bases: 5. CDR3: CASSQASGTGSYEQYF. The CDR3 nucleotides are TGTGCCAGCAGCCAAGCATCAGGGACAGGGTCCTACGAGCAGTACTTC.

The rearrangement uses TRBV5-1 and TRBJ2-5; TRBD1 aligns across 11 bases. Germline values: CDR1 SGHRS, CDR2 YFSETQ. J gave up 3 bases and V 4 bases, and 5 bases lay outside the gene matches. The CDR3 length is 15 residues. In nucleotides, the CDR3 is TGCGCCAGCAGCCGGGGACAGGGGGTGGAAGAGACCCAGTACTTC. This encodes CASSRGQGVEETQYF.

The J gene is TRBJ1-4, the V gene TRBV28; D is undetermined. Germline V gene data show CDR1 as MDHEN and CDR2 as SYDVKM. V lost 7 bases to trimming and J lost 4 bases, with 4 bases between them. The CDR3 consists of 11 residues. The CDR3 spells CASKYNEKLFF. CDR3 sequence (DNA): TGTGCCAGCAAATATAATGAAAAACTGTTTTTT.

The chain is built from TRBV7-2 and TRBJ1-3, with no clear D. Germline V gene lookup returns CDR1 SGHTA and CDR2 FQGNSA. V was pared by 1 base and J by 0 bases, with 10 bases between. The CDR3 extends over 16 amino acids. The CDR3 region is CASSLGSPASGNTIYF. The CDR3 DNA follows: TGTGCCAGCAGCTTAGGTAGCCCAGCCTCTGGAAACACCATATATTTT.